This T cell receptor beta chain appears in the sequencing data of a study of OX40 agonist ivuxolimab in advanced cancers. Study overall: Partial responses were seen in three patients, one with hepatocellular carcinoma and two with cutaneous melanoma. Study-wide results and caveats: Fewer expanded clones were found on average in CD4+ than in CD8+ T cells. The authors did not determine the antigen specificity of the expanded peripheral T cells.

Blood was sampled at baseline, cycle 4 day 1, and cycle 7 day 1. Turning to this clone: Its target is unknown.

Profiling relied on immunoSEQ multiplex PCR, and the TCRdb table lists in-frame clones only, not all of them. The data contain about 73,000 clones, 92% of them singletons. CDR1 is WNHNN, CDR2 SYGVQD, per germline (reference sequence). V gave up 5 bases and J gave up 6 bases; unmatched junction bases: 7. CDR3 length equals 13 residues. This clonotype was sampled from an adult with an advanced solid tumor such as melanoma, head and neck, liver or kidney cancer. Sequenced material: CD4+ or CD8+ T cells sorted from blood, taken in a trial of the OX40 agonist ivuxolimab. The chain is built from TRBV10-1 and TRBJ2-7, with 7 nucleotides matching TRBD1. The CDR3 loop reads CASSRNRGGEQYF. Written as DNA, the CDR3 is TGCGCCAGCAGTAGGAACAGGGGCGGCGAGCAGTACTTC.